Presented here are 3 T cell receptor beta chains from one specimen sequenced in a study of blood T cells in healthy people across ages. A J-beta primer mix and a sample-barcoded 5' primer were used in a second PCR of roughly 7 to 12 cycles. TCRdb called the 5' RACE reads again in MiXCR, with one record for every CDR3 protein. The sample includes 1.5 million to 2 million distinct CDR3 sequences, about 39% of them seen just once. Sequencing was carried out using blood. The receptors here all came from a human donor in good health.

Only a few counts were recorded for this clonotype. The chain links TRBV12-3 or TRBV12-4 to TRBJ1-2; 8 nucleotides align to TRBD1. The V and J ends lost 5 bases and 6 bases, in that order; junction bases with no gene match: 8. This CDR3 is built from 14 residues. The CDR3 nucleotides are TGTGCCAGCAGTCCACGACAGGGGTGGAATGGCTACACCTTC. It is translated as CASSPRQGWNGYTF.

The table lists this clonotype with a few counts. The V gene is TRBV7-3, the J gene TRBJ2-6; no reliable D call. Germline V gives CDR1 SGHTA, CDR2 FQGTGA. Trimming left V 5 bases short and J 0 bases short, with 8 bases between. The CDR3 runs 15 residues. CDR3: CASSPHISGANVLTF. The CDR3 bases are TGTGCCAGCAGCCCTCATATCTCTGGGGCCAACGTCCTGACTTTC.

The gene calls are TRBV20-1 and TRBJ2-4, with no clear D. Trimming removed 5 bases from V and 1 base from J, with 15 bases in between. The CDR3 extends over 15 amino acids. Germline lookup yields CDR1 DFQATT and CDR2 SNEGSKA (reference sequence). CDR3 residues: CSAELSVEAKNIQYF. DNA for the CDR3: TGCAGTGCTGAATTGTCTGTGGAGGCCAAAAACATTCAGTACTTC.